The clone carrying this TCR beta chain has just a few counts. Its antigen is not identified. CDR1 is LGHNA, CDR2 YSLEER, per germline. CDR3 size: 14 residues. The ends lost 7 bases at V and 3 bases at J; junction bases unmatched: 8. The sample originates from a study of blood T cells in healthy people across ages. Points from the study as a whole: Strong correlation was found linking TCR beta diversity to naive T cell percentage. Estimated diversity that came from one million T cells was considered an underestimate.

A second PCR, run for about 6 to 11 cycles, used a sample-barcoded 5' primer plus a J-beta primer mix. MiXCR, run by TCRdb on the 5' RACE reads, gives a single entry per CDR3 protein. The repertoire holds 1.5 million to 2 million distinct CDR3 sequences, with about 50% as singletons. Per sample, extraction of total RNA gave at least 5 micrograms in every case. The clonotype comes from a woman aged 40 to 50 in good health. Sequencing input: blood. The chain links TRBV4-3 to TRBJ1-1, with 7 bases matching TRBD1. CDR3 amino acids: CASKAGGQDTEAFF. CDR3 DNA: TGCGCCAGCAAAGCAGGGGGGCAGGACACTGAAGCTTTCTTT.